This T cell receptor beta chain was recorded in a study of T cells after yellow fever vaccination (dated by TCRdb to about 2019). In the study overall: Libraries from fractions with low cell numbers were prepared with the SMART-Seq v4 Ultra Low Input RNA kit. To follow T-cell clones before and after primary and booster YFV17D yellow fever vaccination, bulk TCR alpha and beta repertoires were sequenced over time. Two healthy male donors, one aged 18 to 30 and one aged 30 to 39 years, were included in the cohort. Blood was drawn at multiple timepoints before and after primary and secondary immunization, with bulk PBMC replicates and cell subsets isolated. Overall results and qualifications from the work: A small share of clonotypes was detected in both CD4 and CD8 compartments, with the overlap likely arising from convergent recombination. Computational filtering was required because FACS-sorted repertoires could contain abundant contaminating clonotypes from the bulk population. After the booster, most clones that had expanded after primary vaccination were detected again (about 95% of CD4 and around nine tenths of CD8), suggesting broad maintenance of memory. Only a couple of donors were included in the study, so the extent to which the findings can be generalized is limited. Compared with the primary T-cell response, the secondary T-cell response was faster but weaker, reaching its peak on day 5 rather than on day 15.

The CDR3 has 15 amino acids, counting the end cysteine and phenylalanine. Only CDR3 DNA is held: 45 bases, read in frame from base 1. From V the trimming removes 3 bases and from J it removes 10 bases, while the gene matches leave 10 bases of the junction unaccounted for. From a lookup of the germline V gene (reference sequence), CDR1 and CDR2 are LGHDT and YNNKEL. Of note for this clonotype: Its recognized antigen is unknown. Base-call qualities are not available, and no considerably larger clone is one nucleotide away.

TCR cDNA was made using 5'RACE template switching, a step that added a universal primer site and unique molecular identifiers. Priming of cDNA synthesis was performed from both the TCR alpha and TCR beta constant segments. Library amplification involved two PCR steps, and the second step added sample barcodes and sequencing adapters. Sequencing of libraries was performed on Illumina HiSeq 2500 (2x100 bp) or NovaSeq (2x150 bp). On the study's bioinformatics: Demultiplexing of reads and collapsing into UMI consensus sequences were performed with MIGEC, and V(D)J alignment was carried out with MiXCR. Clonotypes responding to the vaccine were identified with edgeR on replicate PBMC samples, with the criteria of FDR below 0.01 and a log2 fold change above 5 up to day 15. Each bulk clonotype was labeled CD4 or CD8 based on which sequenced repertoire, CD4 or CD8, contained the clonotype at higher abundance. The public sequencing data were trimmed at Q25 with fastp and processed into clonotypes with MiXCR by TCRdb, which kept only in-frame beta chains. Each entry merges the rows of one CDR3 protein and shows their most common DNA and genes. TCRdb, not the original authors, processed these V and J calls. This sample gives hundreds of thousands of distinct CDR3 sequences in total; over 9% of them show up just once. The ten most abundant clones make up 15% of the sample.

The treatment or condition label here, explained by the study, means: live attenuated yellow fever vaccine strain. Two biological replicates of bulk PBMCs were collected at each blood-draw timepoint. PBMCs were isolated from peripheral blood using a standard Ficoll-Paque protocol. RNA was extracted with TriZol from bulk PBMCs, CD4 and CD8 fractions, and dextramer-positive and dextramer-negative fractions. Sequencing was performed on PBMCs, taken on the day of the yellow fever booster vaccination. The clonotype originates from a man aged 25-45 years who received the YFV17D yellow fever vaccine. The chain was built from TRBV3-1 and TRBJ2-1; 9 bases in the junction line up with TRBD2. The CDR3 reads as follows: CASSHGIAGAKEQFF. The nucleotide sequence reads TGTGCCAGCAGCCATGGTATAGCGGGGGCCAAAGAGCAGTTCTTC.